Below, 9 T cell receptor beta chains from the same sample are listed, as sequenced in a study of blood T cell repertoires in COVID-19. TCRdb's copy holds only in-frame clones and misses some; the assay was immunoSEQ multiplex PCR. This table has 200,000 to 300,000 clones, 86% appearing once. Sequencing used PBMCs or T cells enriched from blood (not recorded which). These receptors were taken from a woman younger than 30 who had recovered from COVID-19.

DNA of the CDR3: TGTGCCACCAGCAGAGATCAGGGCTACTCGAAGTCAAACGAGCAGTTCTTC. As protein: CATSRDQGYSKSNEQFF. The chain has TRBV15 and TRBJ2-1, with a possible D match to TRBD1 (5 bases). Trimming left V 0 bases short and J 10 bases short, with 22 bases between. The germline V gene has CDR1 LNHNV and CDR2 YYDKDF (reference sequence). This CDR3 contains 17 residues.

The rearrangement joins TRBV7-2 to TRBJ1-6; D gene uncertain. From germline, CDR1 is SGHTA and CDR2 FQGNSA. The length of the CDR3 is 14 residues. V was shortened by 6 bases and J by 7 bases, with 13 bases between the two germline ends. This CDR3 is CASRSRRENSPLHF. The CDR3 DNA is TGTGCCAGCAGGTCCCGAAGAGAAAATTCACCCCTCCACTTT. The full variable domain, rest sourced from reference TRBV7-2 and TRBJ1-6, is GAGVSQSPSNKVTEKGKDVELRCDPISGHTALYWYRQSLGQGLEFLIYFQGNSAPDKSGLPSDRFSAERTGGSVSTLTIQRTQQEDSAVYLCASRSRRENSPLHFGNGTRLTVT.

This chain links TRBV11-2 with TRBJ2-7; 9 bases match TRBD2. The CDR3 runs to 17 residues. Unmatched junction bases numbered 14, after V lost 2 bases and J lost 6 bases. Germline CDR1 is SGHAT and CDR2 is FQNNGV. CDR3 DNA sequence: TGTGCCAGCAGCTTACTGGGCGGGAGGGCCGGTCGTATCGAGCAGTACTTC. Its translation: CASSLLGGRAGRIEQYF.

The V and J genes are TRBV5-1 and TRBJ2-2; 7 positions agree with TRBD2. The CDR3 spans 13 residues. Germline assignment: CDR1 SGHRS and CDR2 YFSETQ. The J segment lost 5 bases and the V segment lost 4 bases, leaving 2 bases of the junction unmatched. The CDR3 protein is CASSPGGTGELFF. For the CDR3, the DNA is TGCGCCAGCAGCCCGGGAGGAACCGGGGAGCTGTTTTTT.

The rearrangement uses TRBV3-1 (or the pseudogene TRBV3-2) and TRBJ2-1; possibly TRBD1 for D (6 bases). The CDR3 loop spans 13 amino acids. Germline-derived CDR1 and CDR2 are LGHDT and YNNKEL (reference sequence). V was pared by 4 bases and J by 4 bases, with 8 bases between. Here the CDR3 DNA reads TGTGCCAGCAGCCCGGACAGTTACAATGAGCAGTTCTTC. It is translated as CASSPDSYNEQFF.

The chain is built from TRBV5-1 and TRBJ1-2; 9 bases match TRBD1. CDR1 SGHRS and CDR2 YFSETQ come from the germline V gene. V shed 4 bases and J 5 bases; nucleotides not matched to a gene: 6. There are 14 residues in the CDR3. This chain's CDR3 is CASSMGQGPYGYTF. DNA for the CDR3: TGCGCCAGCAGCATGGGACAGGGCCCTTATGGCTACACCTTC.

The genes are TRBV29-1 and TRBJ2-1, with 8 bases lining up with TRBD2. Trimming removed 2 bases from V and 1 base from J; junction bases left unmatched: 10. Germline values: CDR1 SQVTM, CDR2 ANQGSEA. The CDR3 has 17 residues. The CDR3, as DNA: TGCAGCGTTGAATGGGCCCTAAGCGGGAGTTCCTACAATGAGCAGTTCTTC. Translating it yields CSVEWALSGSSYNEQFF.

The chain has TRBV7-9 and TRBJ2-1; D possibly corresponds to TRBD2 (5 bases). Trimming cost V 2 bases and J 5 bases, with 7 bases left between them. Germline CDR1 is SEHNR and CDR2 is FQNEAQ (reference sequence). The CDR3 consists of 13 residues. The CDR3: CASSLLANNEQFF. The CDR3 bases are TGTGCCAGCAGCTTACTAGCAAACAATGAGCAGTTCTTC.

The V gene is TRBV6-2 or TRBV6-3, the J gene TRBJ1-2; tentative D call: TRBD1 (5 bases). The CDR3 loop spans 17 amino acids. V was clipped by 0 bases and J by 1 base, with 15 bases between them. The germline CDR1 and CDR2 sequences are MNHEY and SVGEGT. CDR3 DNA sequence: TGTGCCAGCAGTTACTCAAATTGGACACCGCTTAACTATGGCTACACCTTC. Its protein is CASSYSNWTPLNYGYTF.